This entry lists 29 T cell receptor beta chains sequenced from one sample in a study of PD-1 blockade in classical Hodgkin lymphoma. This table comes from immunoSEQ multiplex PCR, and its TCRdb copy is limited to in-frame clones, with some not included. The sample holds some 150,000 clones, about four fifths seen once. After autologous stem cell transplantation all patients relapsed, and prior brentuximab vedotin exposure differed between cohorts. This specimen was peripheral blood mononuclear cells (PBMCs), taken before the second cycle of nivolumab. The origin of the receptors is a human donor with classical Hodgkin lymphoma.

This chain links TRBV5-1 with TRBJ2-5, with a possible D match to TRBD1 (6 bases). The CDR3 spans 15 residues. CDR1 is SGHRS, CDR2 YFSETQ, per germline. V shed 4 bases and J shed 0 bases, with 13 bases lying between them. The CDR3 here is CASSRRGPNQETQYF. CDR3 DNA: TGCGCCAGCAGCCGCAGGGGTCCCAACCAAGAGACCCAGTACTTC.

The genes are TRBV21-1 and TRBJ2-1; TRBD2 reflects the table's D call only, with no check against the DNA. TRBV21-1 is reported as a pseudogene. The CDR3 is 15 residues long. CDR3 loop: CASSKERWSYNEQFF. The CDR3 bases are TGTGCCAGCAGCAAAGAGCGGTGGAGCTACAATGAGCAGTTCTTC.

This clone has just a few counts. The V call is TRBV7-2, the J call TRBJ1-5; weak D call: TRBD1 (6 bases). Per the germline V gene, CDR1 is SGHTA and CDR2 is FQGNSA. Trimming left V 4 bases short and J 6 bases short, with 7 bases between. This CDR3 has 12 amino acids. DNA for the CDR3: TGTGCCAGCAGCTCGACAGGTCAGCCCCAGCATTTT. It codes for CASSSTGQPQHF.

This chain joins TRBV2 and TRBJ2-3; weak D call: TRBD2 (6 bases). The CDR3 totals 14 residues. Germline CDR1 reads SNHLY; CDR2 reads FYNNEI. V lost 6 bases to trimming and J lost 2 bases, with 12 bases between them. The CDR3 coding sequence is TGTGCCAGCAGGAAGGAGGGCGTCACAGATACGCAGTATTTT. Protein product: CASRKEGVTDTQYF.

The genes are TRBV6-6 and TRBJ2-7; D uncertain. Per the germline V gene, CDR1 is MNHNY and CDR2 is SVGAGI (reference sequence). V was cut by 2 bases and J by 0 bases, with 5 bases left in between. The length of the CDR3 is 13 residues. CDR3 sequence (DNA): TGTGCCAGCAGTTACAGGGACTCCTACGAGCAGTACTTC. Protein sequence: CASSYRDSYEQYF.

CDR3 in amino acids: CASSEEQGGYEQYF. CDR3 bases: TGTGCCAGCAGTGAAGAACAGGGCGGCTACGAGCAGTACTTC. This chain uses TRBV2 with TRBJ2-7; D is possibly TRBD1 (6 bases). Per the germline V gene, CDR1 is SNHLY and CDR2 is FYNNEI. CDR3 length equals 14 residues. Trimming cost V 1 base and J 3 bases, with 10 bases left between them.

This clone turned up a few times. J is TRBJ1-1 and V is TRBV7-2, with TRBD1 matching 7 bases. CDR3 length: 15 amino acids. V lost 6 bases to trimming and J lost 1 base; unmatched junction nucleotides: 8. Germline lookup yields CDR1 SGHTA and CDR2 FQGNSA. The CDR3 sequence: CASSHDRAWNTEAFF. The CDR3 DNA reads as TGTGCCAGCAGTCATGACAGGGCATGGAACACTGAAGCTTTCTTT.

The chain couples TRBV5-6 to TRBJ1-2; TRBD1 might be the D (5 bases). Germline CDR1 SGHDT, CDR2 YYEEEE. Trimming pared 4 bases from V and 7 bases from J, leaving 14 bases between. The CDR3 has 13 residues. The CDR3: CASSPSGGTGYTF. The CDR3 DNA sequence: TGTGCCAGCAGCCCCAGTGGGGGGACTGGCTACACCTTC.

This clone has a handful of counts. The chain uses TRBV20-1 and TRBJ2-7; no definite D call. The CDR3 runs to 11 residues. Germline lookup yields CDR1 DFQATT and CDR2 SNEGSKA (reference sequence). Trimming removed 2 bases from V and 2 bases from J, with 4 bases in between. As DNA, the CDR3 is TGCAGTGCTAGACACACCTACGAGCAGTACTTC. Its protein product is CSARHTYEQYF.

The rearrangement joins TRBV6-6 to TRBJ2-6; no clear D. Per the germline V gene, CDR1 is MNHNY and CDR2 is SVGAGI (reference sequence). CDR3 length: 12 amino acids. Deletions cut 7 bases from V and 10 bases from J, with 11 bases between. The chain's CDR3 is CASTIGGNVLTF. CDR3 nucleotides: TGTGCCAGCACCATCGGCGGAAACGTCCTGACTTTC.

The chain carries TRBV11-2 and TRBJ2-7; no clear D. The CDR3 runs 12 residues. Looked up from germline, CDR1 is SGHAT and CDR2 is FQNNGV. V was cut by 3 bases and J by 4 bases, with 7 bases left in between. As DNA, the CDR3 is TGTGCCAGCAGCTTCGGATTTTACGAGCAGTACTTC. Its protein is CASSFGFYEQYF.

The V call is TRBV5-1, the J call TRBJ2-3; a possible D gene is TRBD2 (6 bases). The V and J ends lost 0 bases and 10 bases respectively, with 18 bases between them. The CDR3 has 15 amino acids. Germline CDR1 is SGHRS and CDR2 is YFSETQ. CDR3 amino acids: CASSLAGGRGGAQYF. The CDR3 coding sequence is TGCGCCAGCAGCTTGGCCGGAGGACGGGGCGGGGCGCAGTATTTT.

In nucleotides, the CDR3 is TGTGCCAGCAGCTTAACGGGGCCAGGAGGGTTCACCGGGGAGCTGTTTTTT. This sequence encodes CASSLTGPGGFTGELFF. The chain recombines TRBV7-3 with TRBJ2-2; TRBD2 is a possible D gene (6 bases). V dropped 0 bases and J dropped 4 bases, with 15 bases sitting between them. Germline-derived CDR1 and CDR2 are SGHTA and FQGTGA. The CDR3 contains 17 residues.

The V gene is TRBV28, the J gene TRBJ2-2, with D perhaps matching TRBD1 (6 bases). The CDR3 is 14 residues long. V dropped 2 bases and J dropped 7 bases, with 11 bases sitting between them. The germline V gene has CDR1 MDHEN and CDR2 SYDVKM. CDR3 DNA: TGTGCCAGCAGTTTAATGGCAGGGGTCGGGGAGCTGTTTTTT. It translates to CASSLMAGVGELFF.

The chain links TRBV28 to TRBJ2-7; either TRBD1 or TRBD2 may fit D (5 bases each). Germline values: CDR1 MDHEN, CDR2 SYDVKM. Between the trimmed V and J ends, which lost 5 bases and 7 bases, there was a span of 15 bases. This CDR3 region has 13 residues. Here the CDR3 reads CASSLGRSLEQYF. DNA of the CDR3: TGTGCCAGCAGTCTGGGACGGTCACTGGAGCAGTACTTC.

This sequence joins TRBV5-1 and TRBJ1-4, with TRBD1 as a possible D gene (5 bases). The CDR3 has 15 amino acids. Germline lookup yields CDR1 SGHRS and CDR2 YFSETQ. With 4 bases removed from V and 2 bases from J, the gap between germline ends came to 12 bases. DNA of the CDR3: TGCGCCAGCAGCCAGCTTCGGGGGACTAATGAAAAACTGTTTTTT. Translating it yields CASSQLRGTNEKLFF. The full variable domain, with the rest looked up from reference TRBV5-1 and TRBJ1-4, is KAGVTQTPRYLIKTRGQQVTLSCSPISGHRSVSWYQQTPGQGLQFLFEYFSETQRNKGNFPGRFSGRQFSNSRSEMNVSTLELGDSALYLCASSQLRGTNEKLFFGSGTQLSVL.

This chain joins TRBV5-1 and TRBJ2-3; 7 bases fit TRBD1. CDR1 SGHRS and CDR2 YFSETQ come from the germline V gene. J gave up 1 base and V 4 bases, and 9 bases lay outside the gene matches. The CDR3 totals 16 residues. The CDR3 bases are TGCGCCAGCAGCACTGGGGGAACAGGGGGCACAGATACGCAGTATTTT. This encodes CASSTGGTGGTDTQYF.

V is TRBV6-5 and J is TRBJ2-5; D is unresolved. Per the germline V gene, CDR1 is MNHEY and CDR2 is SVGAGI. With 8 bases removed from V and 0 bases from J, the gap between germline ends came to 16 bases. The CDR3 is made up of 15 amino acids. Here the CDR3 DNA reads TGTGCCAGCCGAATACAGTCCTGGTACCAAGAGACCCAGTACTTC. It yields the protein CASRIQSWYQETQYF.

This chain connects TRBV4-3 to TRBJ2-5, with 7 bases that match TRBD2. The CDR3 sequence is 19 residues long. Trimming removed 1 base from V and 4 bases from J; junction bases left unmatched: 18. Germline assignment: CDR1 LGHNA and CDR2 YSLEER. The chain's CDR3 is CASSQVRGFTDPGGETQYF. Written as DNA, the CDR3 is TGCGCCAGCAGCCAAGTGCGGGGCTTCACAGATCCGGGAGGAGAGACCCAGTACTTC.

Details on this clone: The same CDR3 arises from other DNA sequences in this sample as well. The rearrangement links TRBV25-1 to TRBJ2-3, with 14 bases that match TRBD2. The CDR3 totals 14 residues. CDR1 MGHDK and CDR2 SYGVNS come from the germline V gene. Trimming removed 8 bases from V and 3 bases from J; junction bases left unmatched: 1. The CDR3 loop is CASGLAGGTDTQYF. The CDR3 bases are TGTGCCAGCGGACTAGCGGGGGGAACAGATACGCAGTATTTT.

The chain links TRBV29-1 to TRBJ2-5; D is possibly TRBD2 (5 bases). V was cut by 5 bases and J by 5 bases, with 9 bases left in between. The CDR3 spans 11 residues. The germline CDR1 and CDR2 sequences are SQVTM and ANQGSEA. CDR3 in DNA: TGCAGCGTTTATCGCGGGGAGACCCAGTACTTC. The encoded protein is CSVYRGETQYF.

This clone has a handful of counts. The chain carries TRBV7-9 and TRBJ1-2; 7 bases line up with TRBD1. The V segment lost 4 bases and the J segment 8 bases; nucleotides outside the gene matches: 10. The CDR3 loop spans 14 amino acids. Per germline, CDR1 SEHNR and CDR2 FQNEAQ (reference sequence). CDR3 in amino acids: CASSSPQGEGGYTF. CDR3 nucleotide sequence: TGTGCCAGCAGCTCCCCCCAGGGGGAAGGGGGCTACACCTTC.

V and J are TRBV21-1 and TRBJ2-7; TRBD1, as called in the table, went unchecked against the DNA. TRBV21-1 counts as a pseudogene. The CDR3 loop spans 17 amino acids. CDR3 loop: CASSNPQGPSDRAEQYF. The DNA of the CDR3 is TGTGCCAGCAGCAACCCACAGGGTCCCTCAGATCGGGCCGAGCAGTACTTC.

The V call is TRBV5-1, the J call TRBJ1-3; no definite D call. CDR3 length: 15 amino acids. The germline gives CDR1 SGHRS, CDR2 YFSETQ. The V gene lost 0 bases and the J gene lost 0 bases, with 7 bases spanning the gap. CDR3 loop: CASSLGRSSGNTIYF. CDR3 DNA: TGCGCCAGCAGCTTGGGCAGATCCTCTGGAAACACCATATATTTT.

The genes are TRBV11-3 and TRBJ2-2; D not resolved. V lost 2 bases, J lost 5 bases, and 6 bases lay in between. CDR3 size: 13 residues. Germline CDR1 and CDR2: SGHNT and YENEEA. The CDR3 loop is CASSLFKTGELFF. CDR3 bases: TGTGCCAGCAGCTTATTCAAAACCGGGGAGCTGTTTTTT.

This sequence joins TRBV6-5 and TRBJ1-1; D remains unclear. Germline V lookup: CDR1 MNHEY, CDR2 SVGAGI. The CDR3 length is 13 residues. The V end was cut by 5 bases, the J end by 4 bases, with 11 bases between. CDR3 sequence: CASSSLKGTEAFF. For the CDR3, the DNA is TGTGCCAGCAGTAGCCTGAAGGGCACTGAAGCTTTCTTT.

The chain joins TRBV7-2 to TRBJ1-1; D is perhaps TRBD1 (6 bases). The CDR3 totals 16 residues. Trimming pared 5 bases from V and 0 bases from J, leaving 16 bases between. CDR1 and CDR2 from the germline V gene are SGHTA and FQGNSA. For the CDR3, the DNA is TGTGCCAGCAGCCCCCGAGGGGGGGCGTTGAACACTGAAGCTTTCTTT. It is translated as CASSPRGGALNTEAFF. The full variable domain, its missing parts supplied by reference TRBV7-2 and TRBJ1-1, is GAGVSQSPSNKVTEKGKDVELRCDPISGHTALYWYRQSLGQGLEFLIYFQGNSAPDKSGLPSDRFSAERTGGSVSTLTIQRTQQEDSAVYLCASSPRGGALNTEAFFGQGTRLTVV.

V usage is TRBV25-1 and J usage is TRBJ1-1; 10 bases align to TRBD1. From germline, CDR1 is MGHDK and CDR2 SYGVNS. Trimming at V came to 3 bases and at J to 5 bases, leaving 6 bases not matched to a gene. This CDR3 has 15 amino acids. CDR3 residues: CASSDRQGARTEAFF. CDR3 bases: TGTGCCAGCAGTGACAGACAGGGGGCGAGGACTGAAGCTTTCTTT.

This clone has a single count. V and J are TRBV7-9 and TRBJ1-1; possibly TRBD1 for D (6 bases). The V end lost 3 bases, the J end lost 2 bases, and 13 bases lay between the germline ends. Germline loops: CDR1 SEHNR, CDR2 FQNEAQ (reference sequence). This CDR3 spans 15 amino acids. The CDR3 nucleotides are TGTGCCAGCAGCTTCTACAGGGCCTTCAACACTGAAGCTTTCTTT. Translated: CASSFYRAFNTEAFF.